The sequence of this T cell receptor (beta chain) was determined in a study of lung T cells in sarcoidosis with Löfgren's syndrome. General study points: These T cells possibly recognize a putative, unidentified sarcoidosis-associated antigen.

TCRdb redid the calling of the reads with MiXCR, one entry per CDR3 protein. The top ten clones hold about 2.3% of a sample with 55,000 to 80,000 distinct CDR3 sequences, around 20% of them seen once. Concerning this clonotype: Its specificity is not known.

The sequence came from a human donor with sarcoidosis (Löfgren's syndrome or another form), or a control subject (not recorded which). Sequencing input: CD4+ T cells from PBMCs.

CDR3 loop: CASSQDEGLATYF. For the CDR3, the DNA is TGTGCCAGCAGCCAAGATGAAGGGCTAGCAACGTACTTC. The J gene is TRBJ2-5, the V gene TRBV14, with D tentatively TRBD2 (5 bases). CDR3 length: 13 amino acids. Trimming removed 0 bases from V and 13 bases from J, with 15 bases in between. Germline loops: CDR1 SGHDN, CDR2 FVKESK.